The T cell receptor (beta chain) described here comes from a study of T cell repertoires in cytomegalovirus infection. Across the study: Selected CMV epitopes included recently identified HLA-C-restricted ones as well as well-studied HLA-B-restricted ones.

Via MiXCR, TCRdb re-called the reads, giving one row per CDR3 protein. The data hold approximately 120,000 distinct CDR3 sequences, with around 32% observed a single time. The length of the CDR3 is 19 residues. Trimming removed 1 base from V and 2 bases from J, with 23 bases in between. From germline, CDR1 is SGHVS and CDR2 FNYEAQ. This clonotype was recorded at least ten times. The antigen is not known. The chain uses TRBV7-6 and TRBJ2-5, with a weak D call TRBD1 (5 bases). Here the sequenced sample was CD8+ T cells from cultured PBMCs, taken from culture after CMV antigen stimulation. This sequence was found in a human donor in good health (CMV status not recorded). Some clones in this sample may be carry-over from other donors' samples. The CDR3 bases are TGTGCCAGCAGCTTAGTCCCTTCCTCCAGGGATGGCCGACAAGAGACCCAGTACTTC. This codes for CASSLVPSSRDGRQETQYF.